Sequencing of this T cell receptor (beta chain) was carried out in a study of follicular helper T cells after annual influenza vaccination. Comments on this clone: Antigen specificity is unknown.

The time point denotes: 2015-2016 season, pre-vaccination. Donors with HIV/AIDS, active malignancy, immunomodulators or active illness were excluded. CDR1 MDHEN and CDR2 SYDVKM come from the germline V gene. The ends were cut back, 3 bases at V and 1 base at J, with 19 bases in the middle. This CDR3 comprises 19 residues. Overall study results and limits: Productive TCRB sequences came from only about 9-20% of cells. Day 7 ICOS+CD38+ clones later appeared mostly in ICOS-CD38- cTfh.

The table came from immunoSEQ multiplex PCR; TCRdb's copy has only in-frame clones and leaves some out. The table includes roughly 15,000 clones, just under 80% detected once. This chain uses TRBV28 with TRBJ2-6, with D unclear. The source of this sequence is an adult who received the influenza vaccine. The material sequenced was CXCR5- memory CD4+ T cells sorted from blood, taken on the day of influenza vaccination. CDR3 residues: CASSLSFVPRVSGANVLTF. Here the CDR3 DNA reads TGTGCCAGCAGTTTGAGTTTCGTGCCCCGGGTATCTGGGGCCAACGTCCTGACTTTC.